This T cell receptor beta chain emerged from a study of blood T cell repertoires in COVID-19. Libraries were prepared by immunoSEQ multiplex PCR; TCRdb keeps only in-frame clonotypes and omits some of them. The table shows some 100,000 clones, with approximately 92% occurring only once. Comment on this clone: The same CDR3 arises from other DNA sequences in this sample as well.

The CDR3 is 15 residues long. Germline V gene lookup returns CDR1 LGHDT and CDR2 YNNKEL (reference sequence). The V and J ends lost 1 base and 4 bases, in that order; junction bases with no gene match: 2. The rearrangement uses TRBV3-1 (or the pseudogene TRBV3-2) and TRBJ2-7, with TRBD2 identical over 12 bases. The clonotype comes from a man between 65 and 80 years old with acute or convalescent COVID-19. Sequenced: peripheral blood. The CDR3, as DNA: TGTGCCAGCAGCCAAGGACTAGCGGGAGTTTACGAGCAGTACTTC. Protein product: CASSQGLAGVYEQYF.